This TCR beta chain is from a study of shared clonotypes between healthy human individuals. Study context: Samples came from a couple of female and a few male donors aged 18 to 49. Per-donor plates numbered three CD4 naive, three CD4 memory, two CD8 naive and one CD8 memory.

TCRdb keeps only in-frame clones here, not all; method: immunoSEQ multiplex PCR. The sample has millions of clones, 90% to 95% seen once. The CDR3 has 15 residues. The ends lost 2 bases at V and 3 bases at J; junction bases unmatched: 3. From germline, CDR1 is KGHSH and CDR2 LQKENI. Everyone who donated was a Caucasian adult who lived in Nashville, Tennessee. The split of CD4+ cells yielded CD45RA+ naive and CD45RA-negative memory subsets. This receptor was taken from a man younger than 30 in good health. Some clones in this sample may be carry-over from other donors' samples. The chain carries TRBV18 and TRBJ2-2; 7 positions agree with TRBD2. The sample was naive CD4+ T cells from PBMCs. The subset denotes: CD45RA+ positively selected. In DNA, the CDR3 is TGTGCCAGCTCACCAGGGGACTATCACACCGGGGAGCTGTTTTTT. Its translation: CASSPGDYHTGELFF. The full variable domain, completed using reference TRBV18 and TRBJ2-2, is NAGVMQNPRHLVRRRGQEARLRCSPMKGHSHVYWYRQLPEEGLKFMVYLQKENIIDESGMPKERFSAEFPKEGPSILRIQQVVRGDSAAYFCASSPGDYHTGELFFGEGSRLTVL.